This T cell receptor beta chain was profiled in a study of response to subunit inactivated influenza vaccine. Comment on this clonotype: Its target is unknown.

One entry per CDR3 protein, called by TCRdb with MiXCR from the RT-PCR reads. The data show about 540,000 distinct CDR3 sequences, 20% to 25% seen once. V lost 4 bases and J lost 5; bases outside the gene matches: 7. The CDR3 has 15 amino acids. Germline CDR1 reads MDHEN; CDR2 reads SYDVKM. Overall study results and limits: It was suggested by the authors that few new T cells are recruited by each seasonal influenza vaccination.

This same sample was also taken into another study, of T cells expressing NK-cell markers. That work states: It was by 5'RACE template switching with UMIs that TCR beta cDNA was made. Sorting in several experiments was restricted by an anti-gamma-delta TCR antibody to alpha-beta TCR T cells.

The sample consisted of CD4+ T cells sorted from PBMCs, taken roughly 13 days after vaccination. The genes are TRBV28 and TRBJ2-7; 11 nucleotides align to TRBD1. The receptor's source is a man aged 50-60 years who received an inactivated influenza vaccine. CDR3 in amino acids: CASSSLGQGADEQYF. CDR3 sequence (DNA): TGTGCCAGCAGTTCCCTAGGACAGGGGGCCGACGAGCAGTACTTC.